What follows describes a single TCR beta chain. No antigen is known for it. Individual cDNA molecules carried attached unique molecular identifiers. TCRdb ran MiXCR on the 5' RACE reads and lists one entry per CDR3 protein. The sample holds some 97,000 distinct CDR3 sequences; around 10% are singletons and the top ten take approximately 4.7%. The record originates from a study of early T cells in non-severe SARS-CoV-2 infection. Study summary: From unsorted whole blood, bulk RNA was sequenced, and the chains remained unpaired.

V was pared by 4 bases and J by 3 bases, with 9 bases between. The CDR3 loop spans 13 amino acids. General study results and limits: VDJdb matches were skewed toward anti-spike CD8 T cell responses.

The chain combines TRBV12-3 or TRBV12-4 with TRBJ1-2; D perhaps matches TRBD1 (6 bases). The sequence derives from an adult who was a healthcare worker with PCR-confirmed SARS-CoV-2 infection or an uninfected control (not recorded which). The source material was whole blood, sampled at baseline. In nucleotides, the CDR3 is TGTGCCAGCAGTTCCTCAGGGGACTATGGCTACACCTTC. Translated, it gives CASSSSGDYGYTF.